The 3 T cell receptor beta chains below were found in one sample sequenced in a study of cytomegalovirus exposure and HLA in healthy donors. The PCR employed 60 Vbeta primers together with 13 Jbeta primers. Assay used: immunoSEQ multiplex PCR; TCRdb lists only in-frame clones, some missing. Of 150,000 or so clones listed, roughly 80% are singletons. The sequencing sample was made of PBMCs. The receptors shown here come from a middle-aged woman in good health and CMV-seropositive.

The chain recombines TRBV5-5 with TRBJ1-2; D gene unclear. The CDR3 has 13 residues. The germline gives CDR1 SGHKS, CDR2 YYEKEE (reference sequence). With 1 base removed from V and 8 bases from J, the gap between germline ends came to 12 bases. The DNA for the CDR3 is TGTGCCAGCAGCTTGTGGGCATCCGAGGGCTACACCTTC. This encodes CASSLWASEGYTF.

This clone was observed a few times. This chain links TRBV7-6 with TRBJ1-5; D gene unclear. Germline CDR1 SGHVS, CDR2 FNYEAQ. V was trimmed by 1 base and J by 1 base, leaving 8 bases between them. The CDR3 runs to 15 residues. DNA of the CDR3: TGTGCCAGCAGCTTAGGGGCGGGCAGCAATCAGCCCCAGCATTTT. This translates into CASSLGAGSNQPQHF.

This chain joins TRBV18 and TRBJ1-3, with 7 nucleotides matching TRBD1. V lost 3 bases, J lost 2 bases, and 1 base stayed unmatched. This CDR3 is 14 amino acids long. The germline gives CDR1 KGHSH, CDR2 LQKENI. The CDR3: CASSPGTAGNTIYF. CDR3 sequence (DNA): TGTGCCAGCTCACCTGGGACAGCTGGAAACACCATATATTTT.